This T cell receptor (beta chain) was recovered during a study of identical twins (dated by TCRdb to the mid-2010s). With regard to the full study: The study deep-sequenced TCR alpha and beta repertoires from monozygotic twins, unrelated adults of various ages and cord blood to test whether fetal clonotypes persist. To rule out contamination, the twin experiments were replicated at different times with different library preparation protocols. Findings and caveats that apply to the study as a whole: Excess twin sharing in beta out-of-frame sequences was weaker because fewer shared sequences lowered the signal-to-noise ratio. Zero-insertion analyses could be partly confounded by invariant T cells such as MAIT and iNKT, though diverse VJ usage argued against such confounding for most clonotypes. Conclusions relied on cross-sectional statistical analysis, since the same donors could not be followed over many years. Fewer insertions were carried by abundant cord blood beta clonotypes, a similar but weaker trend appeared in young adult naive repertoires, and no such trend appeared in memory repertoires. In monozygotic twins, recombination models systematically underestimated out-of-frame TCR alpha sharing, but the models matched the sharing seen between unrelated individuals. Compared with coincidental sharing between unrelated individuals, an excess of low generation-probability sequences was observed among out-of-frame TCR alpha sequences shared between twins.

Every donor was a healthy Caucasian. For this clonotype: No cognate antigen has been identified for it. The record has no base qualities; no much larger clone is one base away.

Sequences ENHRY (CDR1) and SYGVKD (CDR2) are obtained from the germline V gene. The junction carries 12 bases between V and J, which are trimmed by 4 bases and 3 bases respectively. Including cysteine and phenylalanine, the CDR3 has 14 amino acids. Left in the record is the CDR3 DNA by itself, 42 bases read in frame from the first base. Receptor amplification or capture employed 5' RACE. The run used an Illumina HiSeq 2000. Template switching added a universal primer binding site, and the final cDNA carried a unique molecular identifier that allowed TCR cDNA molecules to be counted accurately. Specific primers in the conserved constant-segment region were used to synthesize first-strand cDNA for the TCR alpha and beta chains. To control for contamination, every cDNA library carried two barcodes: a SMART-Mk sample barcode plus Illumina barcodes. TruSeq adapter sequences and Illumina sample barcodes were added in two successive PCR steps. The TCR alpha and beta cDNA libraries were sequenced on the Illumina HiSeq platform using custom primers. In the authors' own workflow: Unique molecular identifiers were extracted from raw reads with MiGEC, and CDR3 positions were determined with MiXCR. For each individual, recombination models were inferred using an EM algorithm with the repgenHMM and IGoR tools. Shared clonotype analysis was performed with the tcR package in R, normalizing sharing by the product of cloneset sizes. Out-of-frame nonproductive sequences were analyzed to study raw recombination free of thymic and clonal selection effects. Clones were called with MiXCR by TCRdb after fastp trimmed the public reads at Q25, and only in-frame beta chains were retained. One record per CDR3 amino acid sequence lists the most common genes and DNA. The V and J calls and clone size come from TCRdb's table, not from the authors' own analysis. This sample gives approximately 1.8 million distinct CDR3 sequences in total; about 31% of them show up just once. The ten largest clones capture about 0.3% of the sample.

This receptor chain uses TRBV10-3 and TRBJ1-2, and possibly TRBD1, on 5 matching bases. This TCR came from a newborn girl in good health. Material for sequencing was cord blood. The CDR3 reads CAISGKTVDYGYTF. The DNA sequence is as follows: TGTGCCATCAGTGGTAAGACAGTCGACTATGGCTACACCTTC.